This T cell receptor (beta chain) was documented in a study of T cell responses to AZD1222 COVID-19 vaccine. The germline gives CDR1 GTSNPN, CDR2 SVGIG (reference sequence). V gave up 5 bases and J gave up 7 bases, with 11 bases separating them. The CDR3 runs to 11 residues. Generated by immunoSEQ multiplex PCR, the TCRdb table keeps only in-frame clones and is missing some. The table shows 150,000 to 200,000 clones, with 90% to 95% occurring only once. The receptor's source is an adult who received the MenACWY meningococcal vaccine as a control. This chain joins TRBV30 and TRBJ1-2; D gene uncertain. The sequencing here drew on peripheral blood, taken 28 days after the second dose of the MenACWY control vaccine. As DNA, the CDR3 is TGTGCCTGGGACGGTGGCTCTGGCTACACCTTC. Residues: CAWDGGSGYTF.